This T cell receptor (beta chain) came from a study of blood T cell repertoires in COVID-19. Study-level background: Italy, Spain and the United States were the sources of the convalescent and acute COVID-19 samples. T cells, B-cell-depleted T cells, or PBMCs provided the cDNA or gDNA that served as material.

The protocol was immunoSEQ multiplex PCR, while the TCRdb copy is restricted to in-frame clones and leaves out a portion. The table has about 68,000 clones, about 91% seen once. Patients from Seattle were sampled longitudinally, starting during active infection. The V and J ends lost 6 bases and 4 bases, in that order; junction bases with no gene match: 16. CDR3 size: 18 residues. CDR1 SNHLY and CDR2 FYNNEI come from the germline V gene. The clonotype comes from a man aged 35 to 55 with COVID-19, enrolled during active disease. Sequencing used peripheral blood. This chain links TRBV2 with TRBJ2-7, with 12 bases matching TRBD1. The CDR3 sequence is CASSPSGTGGLKPYEQYF. CDR3 DNA sequence: TGTGCCAGCAGCCCAAGCGGGACAGGGGGCCTCAAACCTTACGAGCAGTACTTC.